This T cell receptor beta chain was identified during a study of response to subunit inactivated influenza vaccine. The study's findings and limits: The authors suggested that every seasonal influenza vaccination recruits few new T cells.

A word on this clonotype: Its antigen is undetermined.

TCRdb ran MiXCR on the RT-PCR reads and lists one entry per CDR3 protein. The sample consists of about 300,000 distinct CDR3 sequences, approximately 21% of them appearing once. Germline-derived CDR1 and CDR2 are LGHNA and YSLEER. J was trimmed by 2 bases and V by 0 bases; bases with no gene match: 5. The CDR3 length is 16 residues. This clonotype was obtained from a man aged 50 to 69 who received an inactivated influenza vaccine. This material consisted of PBMCs from blood, taken roughly 20 months after vaccination. The chain recombines TRBV4-3 with TRBJ2-7; 9 nucleotides agree with TRBD1. The CDR3 DNA reads as TGCGCCAGCAGCCAAGATTGGGGGACAGGGACCTACGAGCAGTACTTC. Translating it yields CASSQDWGTGTYEQYF.